Below are 14 T cell receptor beta chains sequenced from a single sample in a study of T cell responses to AZD1222 COVID-19 vaccine. TCRdb keeps only in-frame clones here, not all; method: immunoSEQ multiplex PCR. The table has about 100,000 clones, about nine tenths seen once. The specimen was peripheral blood, collected on day 0 of AZD1222 vaccination. These receptor sequences come from an adult in good health.

DNA of the CDR3: TGTGCCAGCAGTCTAGGGACAGGGGAGGAGACCCAGTACTTC. Protein sequence: CASSLGTGEETQYF. This chain uses TRBV28 with TRBJ2-5; 10 positions match TRBD1. This CDR3 has 14 amino acids. Germline V gene lookup returns CDR1 MDHEN and CDR2 SYDVKM. Unmatched junction bases numbered 5, after V lost 5 bases and J lost 5 bases.

The chain links TRBV19 to TRBJ1-1; 8 nucleotides line up with TRBD1. The germline gives CDR1 LNHDA, CDR2 SQIVND (reference sequence). The CDR3 totals 14 residues. The trim removed 2 bases at V and 4 bases at J, leaving 3 bases unmatched. The CDR3 bases are TGTGCCAGTAGTATACGGACAGGGTCCACTGAAGCTTTCTTT. Protein: CASSIRTGSTEAFF. The variable domain in full, with the rest retrieved from reference TRBV19 and TRBJ1-1, is DGGITQSPKYLFRKEGQNVTLSCEQNLNHDAMYWYRQDPGQGLRLIYYSQIVNDFQKGDIAEGYSVSREKKESFPLTVTSAQKNPTAFYLCASSIRTGSTEAFFGQGTRLTVV.

The genes are TRBV12-3 or TRBV12-4 and TRBJ1-2; D is perhaps TRBD1 (5 bases). This CDR3 is 13 amino acids long. V lost 2 bases, J lost 8 bases, and 12 bases lay in between. CDR3 DNA sequence: TGTGCCAGCAGTTTATCTCAAGAGGGGGGCTACACCTTC. This sequence encodes CASSLSQEGGYTF.

The gene calls are TRBV10-3 and TRBJ1-5, with TRBD1 as a possible D gene (5 bases). V dropped 6 bases and J dropped 1 base, with 10 bases sitting between them. Germline V gene sequence: CDR1 ENHRY, CDR2 SYGVKD. The CDR3 contains 14 residues. The CDR3 reads CAISTQGSNQPQHF. The CDR3 DNA reads as TGTGCCATCAGCACCCAGGGAAGCAATCAGCCCCAGCATTTT.

The rearrangement uses TRBV30 and TRBJ1-1; D ambiguous. The CDR3 runs to 11 residues. Germline V gene data show CDR1 as GTSNPN and CDR2 as SVGIG (reference sequence). Trimming took 4 bases from V and 5 from J, leaving 8 bases between them. CDR3 residues: CAWIRRTEAFF. CDR3 DNA: TGTGCCTGGATTCGGCGGACTGAAGCTTTCTTT.

The J gene is TRBJ1-1, the V gene TRBV7-9; 8 positions agree with TRBD1. The V and J ends lost 10 bases and 4 bases, in that order; junction bases with no gene match: 11. Per the germline V gene, CDR1 is SEHNR and CDR2 is FQNEAQ (reference sequence). CDR3 length: 14 residues. This CDR3 is CATENAQGATEAFF. The CDR3 nucleotides read TGTGCCACCGAAAACGCTCAGGGGGCCACTGAAGCTTTCTTT.

This chain connects TRBV30 to TRBJ1-2; a possible D gene is TRBD1 (6 bases). Germline CDR1 and CDR2: GTSNPN and SVGIG (reference sequence). The CDR3 totals 13 residues. Trimming shortened V by 0 bases and J by 7 bases, and 12 bases separated the two germline ends. CDR3 loop: CAWSVQGRGGYTF. CDR3 coding DNA: TGTGCCTGGAGTGTACAGGGAAGAGGTGGCTACACCTTC.

The chain carries TRBV7-3 and TRBJ2-2, with TRBD1 matching 7 bases. The CDR3 loop spans 15 amino acids. CDR1 and CDR2 from the germline V gene are SGHTA and FQGTGA. J lost 1 base, V lost 5 bases, and 4 bases had no gene match. CDR3 nucleotides: TGTGCCAGCAGCCAGGGACAGATGAACACCGGGGAGCTGTTTTTT. Its protein is CASSQGQMNTGELFF.

The chain joins TRBV28 to TRBJ1-2, with D unclear. Germline V lookup: CDR1 MDHEN, CDR2 SYDVKM. V lost 6 bases and J 2 bases, leaving 13 bases between the germline ends. CDR3 size: 14 residues. This CDR3 is CASSLVDFNYGYTF. CDR3 bases: TGTGCCAGCAGCCTAGTGGACTTCAACTATGGCTACACCTTC.

This clone was recorded only once. The chain uses TRBV5-1 and TRBJ1-4, with a possible D match to TRBD1 (5 bases). Trimming took 0 bases from V and 8 from J, leaving 14 bases between them. This CDR3 region has 15 residues. Germline V gene lookup returns CDR1 SGHRS and CDR2 YFSETQ. CDR3 residues: CASSLDGTAEEKLFF. CDR3 DNA: TGCGCCAGCAGCTTGGACGGGACGGCCGAGGAAAAACTGTTTTTT.

The rearrangement uses TRBV14 and TRBJ1-6, with D uncertain. Germline values: CDR1 SGHDN, CDR2 FVKESK. CDR3 length: 14 residues. V was trimmed by 1 base and J by 7 bases, leaving 8 bases between them. The CDR3 loop reads CASSQGRLNSPLHF. DNA of the CDR3: TGTGCCAGCAGCCAAGGACGGTTGAATTCACCCCTCCACTTT.

V and J are TRBV6-4 and TRBJ2-3; no firm D call. CDR3 length equals 14 residues. Trimming removed 4 bases from V and 6 bases from J, with 14 bases in between. Per germline, CDR1 MRHNA and CDR2 SNTAGT. This CDR3 reads CASSVKLGADTQYF. CDR3 bases: TGTGCCAGCAGTGTCAAACTTGGCGCGGATACGCAGTATTTT.

The J gene is TRBJ2-7, the V gene TRBV10-1, with a possible D match to TRBD2 (5 bases). The CDR3 has 14 amino acids. Germline V gene data show CDR1 as WNHNN and CDR2 as SYGVQD (reference sequence). The V gene lost 3 bases and the J gene lost 3 bases, with 12 bases spanning the gap. CDR3 sequence (DNA): TGCGCCAGCAGTGATGGACTGAGACTCTACGAGCAGTACTTC. Its translation: CASSDGLRLYEQYF.

The V call is TRBV4-1, the J call TRBJ1-1, with a weak D call TRBD1 (6 bases). The CDR3 contains 16 residues. The V end lost 1 base, the J end lost 3 bases, and 15 bases lay between the germline ends. CDR1 and CDR2 from the germline V gene are MGHRA and YSYEKL. CDR3 DNA: TGCGCCAGCAGCCAAGTTCCAGGGGCGACTTACACTGAAGCTTTCTTT. Protein: CASSQVPGATYTEAFF.